Following are 18 T cell receptor beta chains from one sample sequenced in a study of blood T cells in healthy people across ages. It was with a sample-barcoded 5' primer and a J-beta primer mix that a second PCR of roughly 7 to 12 cycles was run. MiXCR was run by TCRdb on the 5' RACE reads, yielding one entry per CDR3 protein. The sample consists of 500,000 to 600,000 distinct CDR3 sequences, approximately 25% of them appearing once. The sequencing sample was made of blood. These TCRs come from a woman in her sixties or seventies in good health.

This clonotype was detected a few times. The chain is built from TRBV7-2 and TRBJ1-1; D unclear. The germline CDR1 and CDR2 sequences are SGHTA and FQGNSA. The CDR3 consists of 14 residues. Trimming shortened V by 2 bases and J by 0 bases, and 7 bases separated the two germline ends. In nucleotides, the CDR3 is TGTGCCAGCAGCTTACGGGCGGTGAACACTGAAGCTTTCTTT. Its translation: CASSLRAVNTEAFF. Based on the CDR3 plus reference TRBV7-2 and TRBJ1-1, the full variable domain is GAGVSQSPSNKVTEKGKDVELRCDPISGHTALYWYRQSLGQGLEFLIYFQGNSAPDKSGLPSDRFSAERTGGSVSTLTIQRTQQEDSAVYLCASSLRAVNTEAFFGQGTRLTVV.

CDR3: CASSERVSIQYF. As DNA, the CDR3 is TGTGCCAGCAGCGAAAGGGTTAGCATTCAGTACTTC. The chain carries TRBV2 and TRBJ2-4, with unresolved D. The CDR3 consists of 12 residues. Per germline, CDR1 SNHLY and CDR2 FYNNEI. V was pared by 6 bases and J by 9 bases, with 12 bases between.

V is TRBV15 and J is TRBJ1-5; 8 positions match TRBD1. The CDR3 loop spans 17 amino acids. CDR1 and CDR2 (germline): LNHNV, YYDKDF (reference sequence). V shed 7 bases, J shed 2 bases, and the junction held 13 bases outside the gene matches. CDR3 DNA: TGTGCCACCACCAGTGACAGGGGTTATACGGGCAATCAGCCCCAGCATTTT. Translating it yields CATTSDRGYTGNQPQHF.

This clonotype was seen only a few times. The gene calls are TRBV6-1 and TRBJ1-2; D is ambiguous. Trimming shortened V by 5 bases and J by 6 bases, and 13 bases separated the two germline ends. CDR3 size: 13 residues. Germline loops: CDR1 MNHNS, CDR2 SASEGT. The CDR3 sequence is CASSPTRGNGYTF. The CDR3 DNA reads as TGTGCCAGCAGTCCGACAAGAGGGAATGGCTACACCTTC.

In its sample, this clonotype was seen a few times. This sequence joins TRBV20-1 and TRBJ2-7, with D possibly matching TRBD1 (6 bases). Trimming left V 6 bases short and J 2 bases short, with 17 bases between. Germline V lookup: CDR1 DFQATT, CDR2 SNEGSKA (reference sequence). This CDR3 is 14 amino acids long. DNA for the CDR3: TGCAGTGCCCCAGGGGACCCGATTACCTACGAGCAGTACTTC. Translating it yields CSAPGDPITYEQYF.

As to this clonotype: A junction end diverges from the germline sequence, so it may reflect a read error. The rearrangement joins TRBV5-1 to TRBJ1-4; D possibly corresponds to TRBD1 (5 bases). The CDR3 consists of 14 residues. CDR1 SGHRS and CDR2 YFSETQ come from the germline V gene. DNA for the CDR3: TGCACCAGCAGTCCAGCGACAGAGGGTGAAAAACTGTTTTTT. Its protein is CTSSPATEGEKLFF.

The chain combines TRBV30 with TRBJ1-2, with TRBD1 matching over 7 bases. CDR1 and CDR2 (germline): GTSNPN, SVGIG (reference sequence). Trimming at V came to 2 bases and at J to 1 base, leaving 13 bases not matched to a gene. The CDR3 has 17 amino acids. CDR3 sequence: CAWSPRDSKIFNYGYTF. The CDR3 DNA follows: TGTGCCTGGAGTCCGCGGGACAGCAAAATTTTTAACTATGGCTACACCTTC.

This chain uses TRBV5-1 with TRBJ1-6; 11 bases are shared with TRBD1. The germline CDR1 and CDR2 sequences are SGHRS and YFSETQ. This CDR3 is 17 amino acids long. V shed 4 bases and J 0 bases; nucleotides not matched to a gene: 3. CDR3 sequence: CASSRGTGGSYNSPLHF. In DNA, the CDR3 is TGCGCCAGCAGCCGCGGGACAGGGGGCTCCTATAATTCACCCCTCCACTTT.

DNA for the CDR3: TGCAGTGCTAGAGATCTAGGGGTTACCATATATTTT. Protein sequence: CSARDLGVTIYF. V and J are TRBV20-1 and TRBJ1-3; weak D call: TRBD1 (5 bases). Per the germline V gene, CDR1 is DFQATT and CDR2 is SNEGSKA (reference sequence). Trimming left V 0 bases short and J 10 bases short, with 10 bases between. This CDR3 comprises 12 residues.

This clonotype was picked up a small number of times. The V call is TRBV3-1, the J call TRBJ2-3, with D maybe TRBD2 (5 bases). Per germline, CDR1 LGHDT and CDR2 YNNKEL (reference sequence). The V end lost 4 bases, the J end lost 6 bases, and 14 bases lay between the germline ends. The CDR3 is 14 residues long. The CDR3 DNA is TGTGCCAGCAGCCTACGGGGTGTGTCGGATACGCAGTATTTT. It encodes CASSLRGVSDTQYF.

This clonotype was seen more than once but under ten times. The chain joins TRBV21-1 to TRBJ2-6; the tabulated D call, TRBD1, remains unverified against the DNA. TRBV21-1 is tagged as a pseudogene. The CDR3 runs 15 residues. This chain's CDR3 is CASSKRGPGDNVLTF. CDR3 nucleotides: TGTGCCAGCAGCAAAAGGGGGCCTGGGGACAACGTCCTGACTTTC.

This clonotype was found a few times. The V call is TRBV6-2 or TRBV6-3, the J call TRBJ2-6; TRBD2 agrees at 7 bases. The junction had 10 bases not matched to a gene; V was cut back by 7 bases and J by 4 bases. Germline V gene data show CDR1 as MNHEY and CDR2 as SVGEGT. There are 16 residues in the CDR3. CDR3 sequence reads: CASTYAGLTGANVLTF. Here the CDR3 DNA reads TGTGCCAGCACTTATGCGGGACTAACCGGGGCCAACGTCCTGACTTTC.

This clonotype was detected only a few times. The chain recombines TRBV7-9 with TRBJ2-2; D possibly corresponds to TRBD1 (6 bases). Trimming pared 5 bases from V and 4 bases from J, leaving 23 bases between. Per the germline V gene, CDR1 is SEHNR and CDR2 is FQNEAQ (reference sequence). The CDR3 sequence is 18 residues long. The CDR3 sequence is CASSPPHGQGTSTGELFF. CDR3 DNA sequence: TGTGCCAGCAGCCCGCCACACGGCCAGGGGACATCCACCGGGGAGCTGTTTTTT.

With regard to this clonotype: One base away lies a much larger clone, so this may be a sequencing read error. The genes are TRBV3-1 and TRBJ1-2; D remains ambiguous. The ends were cut back, 3 bases at V and 8 bases at J, with 19 bases in the middle. Germline CDR1 is LGHDT and CDR2 is YNNKEL (reference sequence). This CDR3 has 15 residues. For the CDR3, the DNA is TGTGCCAGCAGCCAGATGGACGGGGAAAGTCACGGCTACACCTTC. Protein sequence: CASSQMDGESHGYTF.

In this sample, this clonotype turned up a few times. V usage is TRBV6-1 and J usage is TRBJ1-5; D unresolved. This CDR3 spans 11 amino acids. Trimming left V 2 bases short and J 7 bases short, with 3 bases between. CDR1 and CDR2 from the germline V gene are MNHNS and SASEGT. The CDR3 loop reads CASSESQPQHF. The DNA for the CDR3 is TGTGCCAGCAGTGAATCACAGCCCCAGCATTTT.

This clonotype was seen a handful of times. The V and J genes are TRBV7-2 and TRBJ2-3; D is possibly TRBD2 (5 bases). The V end lost 8 bases, the J end lost 6 bases, and 12 bases lay between the germline ends. The CDR3 has 12 amino acids. CDR1 and CDR2 (germline): SGHTA, FQGNSA. The CDR3 coding sequence is TGTGCCAGCTGCTCTAGCTTGGATACGCAGTATTTT. As protein: CASCSSLDTQYF.

In this sample, this clonotype turned up once. The chain combines TRBV20-1 with TRBJ1-1, with D possibly being TRBD1 (5 bases). The CDR3 contains 11 residues. The V end was cut by 6 bases, the J end by 4 bases, with 9 bases between. Germline loops: CDR1 DFQATT, CDR2 SNEGSKA (reference sequence). CDR3 nucleotide sequence: TGCAGTGCGACCAGGGTCACTGAAGCTTTCTTT. This sequence encodes CSATRVTEAFF.

This chain joins TRBV5-1 and TRBJ2-3, with 9 positions matching TRBD2. The CDR3 is 16 residues long. V shed 0 bases and J 2 bases; nucleotides not matched to a gene: 4. Germline V lookup: CDR1 SGHRS, CDR2 YFSETQ. In DNA, the CDR3 is TGCGCCAGCAGCTTGGTGCGGGGGGGCCTCACAGATACGCAGTATTTT. Protein sequence: CASSLVRGGLTDTQYF.